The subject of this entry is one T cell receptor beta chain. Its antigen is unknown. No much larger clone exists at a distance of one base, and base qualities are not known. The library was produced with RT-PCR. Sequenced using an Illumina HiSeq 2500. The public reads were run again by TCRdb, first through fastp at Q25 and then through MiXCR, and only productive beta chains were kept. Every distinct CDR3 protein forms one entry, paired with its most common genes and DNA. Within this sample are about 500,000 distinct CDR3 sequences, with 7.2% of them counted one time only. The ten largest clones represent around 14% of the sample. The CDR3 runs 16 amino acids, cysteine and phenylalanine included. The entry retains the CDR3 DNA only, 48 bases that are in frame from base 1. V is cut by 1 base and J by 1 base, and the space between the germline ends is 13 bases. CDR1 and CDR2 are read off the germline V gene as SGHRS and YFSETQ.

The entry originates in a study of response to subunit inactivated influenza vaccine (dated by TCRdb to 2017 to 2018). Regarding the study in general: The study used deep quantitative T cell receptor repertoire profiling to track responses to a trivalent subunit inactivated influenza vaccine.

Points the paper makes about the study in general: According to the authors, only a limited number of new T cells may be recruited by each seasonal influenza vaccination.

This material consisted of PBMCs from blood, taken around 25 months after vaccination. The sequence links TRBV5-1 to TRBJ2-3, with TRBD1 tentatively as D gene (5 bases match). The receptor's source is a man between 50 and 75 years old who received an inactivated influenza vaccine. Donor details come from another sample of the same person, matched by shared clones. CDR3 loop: CASSLTPQGRTDTQYF. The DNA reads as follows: TGCGCCAGCAGCTTGACCCCTCAGGGCCGCACAGATACGCAGTATTTT.